A single T cell receptor beta chain is shown here with its context. This record belongs to a study of T cell changes during pregnancy in multiple sclerosis. V shed 3 bases and J shed 3 bases, with 12 bases lying between them. The length of the CDR3 is 14 residues. The germline V gene has CDR1 SGHRS and CDR2 YFSETQ. The assay was immunoSEQ multiplex PCR, and TCRdb's table has in-frame clones only and misses some. Among 38,000 or so clones listed, about 90% were seen once. The receptor was isolated from a female donor with multiple sclerosis, enrolled in a pregnancy study. J is TRBJ1-1 and V is TRBV5-1; D is possibly TRBD1 (6 bases). Here the sequenced sample was CD4+ T cells from peripheral blood mononuclear cells, taken in the second trimester of pregnancy. The CDR3 DNA follows: TGCGCCAGCAGCTGGCAGGGGCGGGACACTGAAGCTTTCTTT. Protein sequence: CASSWQGRDTEAFF.